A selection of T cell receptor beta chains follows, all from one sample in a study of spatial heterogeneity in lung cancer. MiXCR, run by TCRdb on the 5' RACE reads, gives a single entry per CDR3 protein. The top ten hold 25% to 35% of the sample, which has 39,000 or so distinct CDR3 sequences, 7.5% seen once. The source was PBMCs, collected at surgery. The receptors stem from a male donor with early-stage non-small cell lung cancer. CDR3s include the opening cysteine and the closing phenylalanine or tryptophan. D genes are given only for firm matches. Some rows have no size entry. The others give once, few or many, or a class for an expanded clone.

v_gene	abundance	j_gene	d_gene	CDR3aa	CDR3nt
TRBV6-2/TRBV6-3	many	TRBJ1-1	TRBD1	CASRTHRTGGTEAFF	TGTGCCAGCAGGACCCATAGAACAGGGGGGACTGAAGCTTTCTTT
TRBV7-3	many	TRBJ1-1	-	CASSFGRGNTEAFF	TGTGCCAGCAGCTTTGGGAGGGGGAACACTGAAGCTTTCTTT
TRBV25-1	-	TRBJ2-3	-	CASSLDGPTDTQYF	TGTGCCAGCAGTCTGGACGGACCCACAGATACGCAGTATTTT
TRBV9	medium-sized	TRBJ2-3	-	CASSEQGTSTDTQYF	TGTGCCAGCAGCGAACAGGGAACTAGCACAGATACGCAGTATTTT
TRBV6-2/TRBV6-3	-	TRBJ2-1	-	CASRPGGVSYNEQFF	TGTGCCAGCAGACCGGGTGGGGTTTCCTACAATGAGCAGTTCTTC
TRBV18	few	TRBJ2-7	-	CASSPPGGRYEQYF	TGTGCCAGCTCACCACCTGGGGGACGGTACGAGCAGTACTTC
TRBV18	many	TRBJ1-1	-	CASSREREMNTEAFF	TGTGCCAGCTCACGTGAGAGAGAAATGAACACTGAAGCTTTCTTT
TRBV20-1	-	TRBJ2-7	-	CSAERDRPGEQYF	TGCAGTGCAGAGAGGGACCGGCCGGGAGAGCAGTACTTC
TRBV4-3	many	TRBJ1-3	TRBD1	CASSQGTGSGNTIYF	TGCGCCAGCAGCCAGGGGACAGGGTCTGGAAACACCATATATTTT
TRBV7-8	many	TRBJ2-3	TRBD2	CASSFPGLVSDTQYF	TGTGCCAGCAGCTTTCCGGGACTAGTTTCCGATACGCAGTATTTT
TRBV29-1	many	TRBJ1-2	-	CSVDISGSRYGYTF	TGCAGCGTTGATATTTCGGGGAGTAGATATGGCTACACCTTC
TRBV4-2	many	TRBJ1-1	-	CASSAGRGNTEAFF	TGTGCCAGCAGCGCAGGCAGGGGGAACACTGAAGCTTTCTTT
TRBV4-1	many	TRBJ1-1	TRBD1	CASSQDRWTGLMNTEAFF	TGCGCCAGCAGCCAAGACAGGTGGACAGGCTTGATGAACACTGAAGCTTTCTTT
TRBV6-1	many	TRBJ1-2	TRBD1	CASTELRDRDYGYTF	TGTGCCAGCACCGAACTACGGGACAGGGATTATGGCTACACCTTC
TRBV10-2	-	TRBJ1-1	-	CASSESWATEAFF	TGCGCCAGCAGTGAGTCGTGGGCCACAGAAGCTTTCTTT
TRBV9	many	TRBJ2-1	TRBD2	CASSVAGGDYNEQFF	TGTGCCAGCAGCGTAGCTGGGGGGGACTACAATGAGCAGTTCTTC
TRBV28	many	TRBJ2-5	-	CASSLVSGNQETQYF	TGTGCCAGCAGTTTAGTGAGCGGCAATCAAGAGACCCAGTACTTC
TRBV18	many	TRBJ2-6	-	CASSKTGSSGANVLTF	TGTGCCAGCTCAAAGACAGGTTCCTCTGGGGCCAACGTCCTGACTTTC
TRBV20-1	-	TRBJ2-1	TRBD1	CSARSGTGGPYNEQFF	TGCAGTGCTAGATCCGGGACAGGGGGGCCCTACAATGAGCAGTTCTTC
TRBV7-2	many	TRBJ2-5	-	CASSTNSAETQYF	TGTGCCAGCAGCACAAACTCCGCCGAGACCCAGTACTTC
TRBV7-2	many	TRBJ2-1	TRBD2	CASQPGGSYNEQFF	TGTGCCAGCCAGCCGGGGGGTTCTTACAATGAGCAGTTCTTC
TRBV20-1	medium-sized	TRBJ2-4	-	CSAIGLPNIQYF	TGCAGTGCTATCGGACTACCCAACATTCAGTACTTC
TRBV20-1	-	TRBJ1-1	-	CSARDRRASTEAFF	TGCAGTGCTAGAGATCGGCGGGCTTCGACTGAAGCTTTCTTT
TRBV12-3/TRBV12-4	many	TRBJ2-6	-	CASSHQRGAGGANVLTF	TGTGCCAGCAGCCATCAACGAGGAGCGGGTGGGGCCAACGTCCTGACTTTC
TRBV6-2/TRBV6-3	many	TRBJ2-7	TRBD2	CASRRLADSYEQYF	TGTGCCAGCAGGCGACTAGCGGATTCCTACGAGCAGTACTTC
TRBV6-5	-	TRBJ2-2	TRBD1	CASSETGVGELFF	TGTGCCAGCAGTGAGACAGGGGTCGGGGAGCTGTTTTTT
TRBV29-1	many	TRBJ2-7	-	CSVKAGMVYEQYF	TGCAGCGTCAAGGCGGGAATGGTCTACGAGCAGTACTTC
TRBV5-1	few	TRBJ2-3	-	CASSLSPASTDTQYF	TGCGCCAGCAGCTTGTCTCCAGCTAGCACAGATACGCAGTATTTT